This is a list of T cell receptor beta chains from one sample in a study of graft-versus-host responses after intestinal transplantation. Method: immunoSEQ multiplex PCR; TCRdb's copy keeps in-frame clones and lacks some. The data show over 45,000 clones, around nine tenths seen once. Sequenced material: PBMCs, taken 26 days after transplant. The receptors originated from a human patient who received an intestinal transplant, so some T cells may come from the graft donor. Both conserved end residues are part of each CDR3. A D gene is named only where the DNA matches it firmly. Only part of the rows carry a size: once, few, many, or a class if the clone is expanded.

d_call cdr3_length j_call v_call clone_size cdr3_nt cdr3_aa
. 15 TRBJ1-1 TRBV27 . TGTGCCAGCAGTTTAAGGGGCACTTATAACACTGAAGCTTTCTTT CASSLRGTYNTEAFF
TRBD2 15 TRBJ2-1 TRBV15 . TGTGCCACCAGCAGAGATCCCGGGACTACCAATGAGCAGTTCTTC CATSRDPGTTNEQFF
. 13 TRBJ1-1 TRBV30 . TGTGCCTGGAACCCCCCAGAGGACACTGAAGCTTTCTTT CAWNPPEDTEAFF
TRBD1 14 TRBJ1-3 TRBV6-5 few TGTGCCAGCAGCCCAGGGGGTCCTGGAAACACCATATATTTT CASSPGGPGNTIYF
TRBD1 21 TRBJ2-1 TRBV28 . TGTGCCAGCAGTTTGCGGGGGACAGGGGACCTTAGCGGCCTCGGGAGGAATGAGCAGTTCTTC CASSLRGTGDLSGLGRNEQFF
. 15 TRBJ1-5 TRBV11-2 once TGTGCCAGCAGCTTAGGACAGGCCCTATATCAGCCCCAGCATTTT CASSLGQALYQPQHF
. 15 TRBJ1-1 TRBV30 . TGTGCCTGGAGTGTAAACGTCGGGGTGGTAACTGAAGCTTTCTTT CAWSVNVGVVTEAFF
TRBD1 15 TRBJ1-5 TRBV28 . TGTGCCAGCAGTACTGCCAGGGGGCAAAATCAGCCCCAGCATTTT CASSTARGQNQPQHF
TRBD1 16 TRBJ2-2 TRBV4-1 . TGCGCCAGCAGCCCACCGGGACAGGGAACGGCCGGGGAGCTGTTTTTT CASSPPGQGTAGELFF
TRBD1 17 TRBJ2-2 TRBV7-9 . TGTGCCAGCAGCTACAGCCGGGACAGGACGAACACCGGGGAGCTGTTTTTT CASSYSRDRTNTGELFF
TRBD2 15 TRBJ2-5 TRBV4-1 . TGCGCCAGCAGCCAATCAGCGGGAGTCCAAGAGACCCAGTACTTC CASSQSAGVQETQYF
. 11 TRBJ1-2 TRBV27 . TGTGCCAGCAGTTTAGGGGCTGGCTACACCTTC CASSLGAGYTF
TRBD2 16 TRBJ2-7 TRBV27 . TGTGCCAGCAGCTCGATCACTAGCGTACCCTCCTACGAGCAGTACTTC CASSSITSVPSYEQYF
TRBD2 15 TRBJ2-5 TRBV5-4 . TGTGCCAGCAGCCCTAGCGGGGGGGCGTTGGAGACCCAGTACTTC CASSPSGGALETQYF
TRBD2 16 TRBJ2-1 TRBV9 . TGTGCCAGCAGCGTAGGGTCGAGCGGGGAGTACAATGAGCAGTTCTTC CASSVGSSGEYNEQFF
TRBD1 15 TRBJ2-3 TRBV28 . TGTGCCAGCAGTTGGGACAGGGGGGGCACAGATACGCAGTATTTT CASSWDRGGTDTQYF
. 15 TRBJ1-1 TRBV4-1 . TGCGCCAGCAGCCAATTACAGAGCCCGAACACTGAAGCTTTCTTT CASSQLQSPNTEAFF
TRBD2 14 TRBJ2-1 TRBV6-5 . TGTGCCAGCGTCCTAGCGGGCATATACAATGAGCAGTTCTTC CASVLAGIYNEQFF
TRBD1 17 TRBJ1-4 TRBV30 . TGTGCCTGGAGTGTACCATCCGTGGGACAGAGTAATGAAAAACTGTTTTTT CAWSVPSVGQSNEKLFF
TRBD2 15 TRBJ2-2 TRBV2 . TGTGCCAGCAGTGAGGGGCTAGCGGTCCCCGGGGAGCTGTTTTTT CASSEGLAVPGELFF
. 14 TRBJ2-1 TRBV7-6 . TGTGCCAGCAGCTCACGCGGGGGCCCGAATGAGCAGTTCTTC CASSSRGGPNEQFF
TRBD1 15 TRBJ2-7 TRBV4-1 . TGCGCCAGCAGCCCAGTTATAGCACAGGGGAGTCCGCAGTACTTC CASSPVIAQGSPQYF
. 15 TRBJ2-6 TRBV2 . TGTGCCAGCAGTTCGGAAGTAGCCGGGGCCAACGTCCTGACTTTC CASSSEVAGANVLTF
. 12 TRBJ2-4 TRBV10-2 . TGCGCCAGCAGTGCCGACAGAAACATTCAGTACTTC CASSADRNIQYF
TRBD2 16 TRBJ2-1 TRBV7-2 once TGTGCCAGCAGCGCACCGGGACTAGCGGAGTACAATGAGCAGTTCTTC CASSAPGLAEYNEQFF
TRBD1 16 TRBJ2-3 TRBV28 . TGTGCCAGCAGCTTGCTGACAGGGACCTTCACAGATACGCAGTATTTT CASSLLTGTFTDTQYF
TRBD1 13 TRBJ1-1 TRBV4-1 . TGCGCCAGCAGCCAAGGGACAGGGGTTGAAGCTTTCTTT CASSQGTGVEAFF
. 13 TRBJ1-2 TRBV6-5 . TGTGCCAGCAGTTGGGAAGGGGGATATGGCTACACCTTC CASSWEGGYGYTF
. 15 TRBJ1-1 TRBV5-1 once TGCGCCAGCACACACGGCCGGGGTGCGAACACTGAAGCTTTCTTT CASTHGRGANTEAFF
. 13 TRBJ2-7 TRBV18 . TGTGCCAGCTCACCGGGCAGCTCCTACGAGCAGTACTTC CASSPGSSYEQYF
TRBD2 18 TRBJ2-3 TRBV5-1 . TGCGCCAGCAGCGCCGGACTAGCGGGAGGGCCGAACACAGATACGCAGTATTTT CASSAGLAGGPNTDTQYF
. 13 TRBJ2-3 TRBV5-1 . TGCGCCAGCAGCTCCGGACTTTTTGATACGCAGTATTTT CASSSGLFDTQYF
. 14 TRBJ2-2 TRBV5-4 . TGTGCCAGCAGCTTGGGAGGGCTCACCGGGGAGCTGTTTTTT CASSLGGLTGELFF
. 13 TRBJ1-1 TRBV27 . TGTGCCAGCAGTTTATCACCGGGATTTGAAGCTTTCTTT CASSLSPGFEAFF
TRBD1 15 TRBJ2-7 TRBV25-1 . TGTGCCAGCAGTAGGGCGGGACAGGGGCTCTACGAGCAGTACTTC CASSRAGQGLYEQYF
TRBD1 15 TRBJ2-3 TRBV11-2 . TGTGCCAGCAGTGTCCCGGGACAGTCCACAGATACGCAGTATTTT CASSVPGQSTDTQYF
. 13 TRBJ1-2 TRBV19 . TGTGCCAGTAGTATAGGACAAAGCTATGGCTACACCTTC CASSIGQSYGYTF
. 14 TRBJ1-1 TRBV5-6 once TGTGCCAGCAGCTTACGGCGGGCGAACACTGAAGCTTTCTTT CASSLRRANTEAFF
. 13 TRBJ1-1 TRBV28 . TGTGCCAGCAGTTTCAGGGATAACACTGAAGCTTTCTTT CASSFRDNTEAFF
. 13 TRBJ1-1 TRBV14 . TGTGCCAGCAGCCAAGAAGTTGCAGCGAAAGCTTTCTTT CASSQEVAAKAFF
TRBD1 19 TRBJ1-2 TRBV6-1 . TGTGCCAGCAGTGAAATGAGTGGGACAGGGATTGGGTCAGGTTATGGCTACACCTTC CASSEMSGTGIGSGYGYTF
. 13 TRBJ2-1 TRBV5-1 . TGCGCCAGCAGCCTGACAGCTTACAATGAGCAGTTCTTC CASSLTAYNEQFF
. 14 TRBJ2-7 TRBV5-6 . TGTGCCAGCAGCTTGGTGGTCAGGGTCTACGAGCAGTACTTC CASSLVVRVYEQYF
TRBD1 14 TRBJ2-2 TRBV19 . TGTGCCAGTAGTACACAGGGGAGAACCGGGGAGCTGTTTTTT CASSTQGRTGELFF
. 14 TRBJ2-3 TRBV5-4 . TGTGCCAGCAGCTTGTCGGGAGCCACAGATACGCAGTATTTT CASSLSGATDTQYF
. 16 TRBJ2-1 TRBV5-1 . TGCGCCAGCAGCTTGGCCAAGAGTCCCGTATACAATGAGCAGTTCTTC CASSLAKSPVYNEQFF
. 15 TRBJ2-1 TRBV9 . TGTGCCAGCAGCCCTACCACTAGCATCGTCAATGAGCAGTTCTTC CASSPTTSIVNEQFF
. 16 TRBJ1-1 TRBV28 once TGTGCCAGCATGGCCGGGAGGTTAAGGGTGAACACTGAAGCTTTCTTT CASMAGRLRVNTEAFF